Following are 23 T cell receptor beta chains from one sample sequenced in a study of cytomegalovirus exposure and HLA in healthy donors. The PCR was carried out with 60 Vbeta primers and 13 Jbeta primers. Clones were sequenced by immunoSEQ multiplex PCR, and TCRdb holds only the in-frame ones, with some missing. The data contain approximately 180,000 clones, over 70% of them seen just once; the ten biggest clones take up 1.2% to 1.5%. Sequenced input: PBMCs. The source of these receptors is a woman aged 25 to 39 in good health and CMV-seropositive.

This rearrangement joins TRBV5-1 to TRBJ2-1; D might be TRBD1 (5 bases). The germline V gene encodes CDR1 SGHRS and CDR2 YFSETQ. Trimming shortened V by 4 bases and J by 8 bases, and 16 bases separated the two germline ends. The CDR3 consists of 14 residues. CDR3 amino acids: CASSALGAYDEQFF. Here the CDR3 DNA reads TGCGCCAGCAGCGCATTAGGGGCTTACGATGAGCAGTTCTTC.

The chain combines TRBV5-1 with TRBJ2-6; 10 bases agree with TRBD1. Per germline, CDR1 SGHRS and CDR2 YFSETQ. This CDR3 is built from 17 residues. Trimming at V came to 4 bases and at J to 1 base, leaving 5 bases not matched to a gene. CDR3 sequence reads: CASSPDRGQSGANVLTF. The DNA for the CDR3 is TGCGCCAGCAGCCCAGACAGGGGGCAGTCTGGGGCCAACGTCCTGACTTTC.

In the case of this clone: Additional DNA sequences in this sample encode the identical CDR3. The rearrangement links TRBV7-2 to TRBJ2-7; the match to TRBD2 covers 8 bases. Trimming removed 5 bases from V and 7 bases from J; junction bases left unmatched: 7. CDR1 and CDR2 from the germline V gene are SGHTA and FQGNSA. This CDR3 has 13 residues. The CDR3 DNA follows: TGTGCCAGCAGCCAAGGGCAGCGGGGGGAGCAGTACTTC. This translates into CASSQGQRGEQYF.

The chain carries TRBV27 and TRBJ1-4; TRBD1 is a possible D gene (6 bases). The CDR3 contains 15 residues. Germline assignment: CDR1 MNHEY and CDR2 SMNVEV (reference sequence). Deletions cut 2 bases from V and 5 bases from J, with 12 bases between. The CDR3 loop reads CASSLLGQTNEKLFF. CDR3 in DNA: TGTGCCAGCAGTTTACTGGGACAAACAAATGAAAAACTGTTTTTT.

The V gene is TRBV7-2, the J gene TRBJ2-3; no reliable D call. The CDR3 is made up of 15 amino acids. Germline loops: CDR1 SGHTA, CDR2 FQGNSA. V lost 4 bases and J 2 bases, leaving 13 bases between the germline ends. The CDR3 region has the DNA TGTGCCAGCAGCTCTCTTTATGTGGCCACAGATACGCAGTATTTT. Amino acid sequence: CASSSLYVATDTQYF.

This clone has more than one count but fewer than ten. The chain combines TRBV10-2 with TRBJ1-1; D is perhaps TRBD1 (6 bases). V dropped 6 bases and J dropped 0 bases, with 8 bases sitting between them. CDR1 and CDR2 (germline): WSHSY, SAAADI. There are 13 residues in the CDR3. CDR3 in amino acids: CASRQGLNTEAFF. The CDR3 DNA reads as TGCGCCAGCAGACAGGGATTGAACACTGAAGCTTTCTTT.

The genes are TRBV28 and TRBJ2-7; tentative D call: TRBD1 (5 bases). CDR1 and CDR2 (germline): MDHEN, SYDVKM. The CDR3 consists of 15 residues. The V end lost 8 bases, the J end lost 0 bases, and 17 bases lay between the germline ends. The DNA for the CDR3 is TGTGCCAGCGAGGACGACAGACCCGGCTCCTACGAGCAGTACTTC. This encodes CASEDDRPGSYEQYF. The whole variable domain, filled in from reference TRBV28 and TRBJ2-7, reads DVKVTQSSRYLVKRTGEKVFLECVQDMDHENMFWYRQDPGLGLRLIYFSYDVKMKEKGDIPEGYSVSREKKERFSLILESASTNQTSMYLCASEDDRPGSYEQYFGPGTRLTVT.

The chain uses TRBV5-6 and TRBJ2-3; no definite D call. V lost 3 bases and J lost 0, with 5 bases in between. The germline V gene encodes CDR1 SGHDT and CDR2 YYEEEE. CDR3 length: 13 amino acids. CDR3 bases: TGTGCCAGCAGCTCTCAGAGCACAGATACGCAGTATTTT. Its translation is CASSSQSTDTQYF.

The genes are TRBV6-6 and TRBJ2-7; 8 bases agree with TRBD1. The germline V gene has CDR1 MNHNY and CDR2 SVGAGI (reference sequence). This CDR3 has 13 amino acids. Losses at the gene ends were 4 bases for V and 3 bases for J; bases not matched to a gene: 2. The CDR3 sequence: CASSLGQGYEQYF. CDR3 sequence (DNA): TGTGCCAGCAGTTTAGGACAGGGCTACGAGCAGTACTTC.

The sample holds one count of this clone. This chain uses TRBV18 with TRBJ1-2; D is perhaps TRBD1 (5 bases). There are 13 residues in the CDR3. Germline V gene sequence: CDR1 KGHSH, CDR2 LQKENI. The V end lost 3 bases, the J end lost 3 bases, and 8 bases lay between the germline ends. CDR3: CASSPGPDYGYTF. In DNA, the CDR3 is TGTGCCAGCTCACCGGGGCCGGACTATGGCTACACCTTC. Variable domain in full (rest from reference TRBV18 and TRBJ1-2): NAGVMQNPRHLVRRRGQEARLRCSPMKGHSHVYWYRQLPEEGLKFMVYLQKENIIDESGMPKERFSAEFPKEGPSILRIQQVVRGDSAAYFCASSPGPDYGYTFGSGTRLTVV.

The chain couples TRBV5-6 to TRBJ1-2; 8 bases fit TRBD1. J was trimmed by 5 bases and V by 4 bases; bases with no gene match: 1. The length of the CDR3 is 12 residues. The germline V gene has CDR1 SGHDT and CDR2 YYEEEE. The CDR3 DNA is TGTGCCAGCAGCCGGACAGGGTATGGCTACACCTTC. It encodes CASSRTGYGYTF.

This rearrangement joins TRBV28 to TRBJ2-4; weak D call: TRBD2 (7 bases). Trimming shortened V by 7 bases and J by 3 bases, and 13 bases separated the two germline ends. Germline V gene data show CDR1 as MDHEN and CDR2 as SYDVKM. CDR3 length: 14 amino acids. Written as DNA, the CDR3 is TGTGCCAGCAAGATCGGGGGGCTCAAAAACATTCAGTACTTC. As protein: CASKIGGLKNIQYF.

This clone was observed once. The chain joins TRBV19 to TRBJ1-2; D perhaps matches TRBD1 (6 bases). The CDR3 loop spans 13 amino acids. The V and J ends lost 5 bases and 3 bases respectively, with 10 bases between them. The germline V gene has CDR1 LNHDA and CDR2 SQIVND (reference sequence). Here the CDR3 reads CASSFGQYYGYTF. The CDR3 DNA reads as TGTGCCAGTAGTTTTGGACAGTACTATGGCTACACCTTC. Filled out from reference TRBV19 and TRBJ1-2, the complete variable domain reads DGGITQSPKYLFRKEGQNVTLSCEQNLNHDAMYWYRQDPGQGLRLIYYSQIVNDFQKGDIAEGYSVSREKKESFPLTVTSAQKNPTAFYLCASSFGQYYGYTFGSGTRLTVV.

The chain has TRBV7-2 and TRBJ2-1; 10 bases match TRBD2. J gave up 8 bases and V 1 base, and 5 bases lay outside the gene matches. Germline-derived CDR1 and CDR2 are SGHTA and FQGNSA. The CDR3 is made up of 15 amino acids. The CDR3 DNA follows: TGTGCCAGCAGCTTAGAGGGACTAGCGATCGATGAGCAGTTCTTC. It is translated as CASSLEGLAIDEQFF.

V gene TRBV28 combines with J gene TRBJ1-5; tentative D call: TRBD1 (6 bases). The CDR3 has 17 amino acids. Trimming cost V 5 bases and J 2 bases, with 19 bases left between them. The germline V gene encodes CDR1 MDHEN and CDR2 SYDVKM. The CDR3 sequence: CASSPPMGAGGNQPQHF. In nucleotides, the CDR3 is TGTGCCAGCAGTCCCCCCATGGGGGCCGGGGGCAATCAGCCCCAGCATTTT.

The chain is built from TRBV5-4 and TRBJ1-3; TRBD1 might be the D (5 bases). V was trimmed by 3 bases and J by 2 bases, leaving 12 bases between them. The CDR3 length is 15 residues. From germline, CDR1 is SGHNT and CDR2 YYREEE (reference sequence). DNA of the CDR3: TGTGCCAGCAGCTCTGCAGGGTCCCCTGGAAACACCATATATTTT. Its translation: CASSSAGSPGNTIYF.

This chain links TRBV7-6 with TRBJ1-1, with D maybe TRBD1 (6 bases). The CDR3 runs 16 residues. Germline CDR1 reads SGHVS; CDR2 reads FNYEAQ. The V end lost 4 bases, the J end lost 0 bases, and 15 bases lay between the germline ends. In DNA, the CDR3 is TGTGCCAGCAGCTCCCTTACAGGGCAGTTGAACACTGAAGCTTTCTTT. Translated: CASSSLTGQLNTEAFF.

The V call is TRBV19, the J call TRBJ2-1; 16 bases agree with TRBD2. The CDR3 has 15 amino acids. Trimming took 4 bases from V and 9 from J; bases not matched to a gene: 3. The germline gives CDR1 LNHDA, CDR2 SQIVND (reference sequence). The CDR3 DNA reads TGTGCCAGTAGTACGGGACTAGCGGGAGGGGGTGAGCAGTTCTTC. Residues: CASSTGLAGGGEQFF. Combining the CDR3 with reference TRBV19 and TRBJ2-1 gives the whole variable domain DGGITQSPKYLFRKEGQNVTLSCEQNLNHDAMYWYRQDPGQGLRLIYYSQIVNDFQKGDIAEGYSVSREKKESFPLTVTSAQKNPTAFYLCASSTGLAGGGEQFFGPGTRLTVL.

This chain joins TRBV6-6 and TRBJ1-3, with 11 bases lining up with TRBD1. Germline CDR1 and CDR2: MNHNY and SVGAGI (reference sequence). There are 15 residues in the CDR3. V trimming: 4 bases; J trimming: 2 bases; junction bases outside the gene matches: 1. The DNA of the CDR3 is TGTGCCAGCAGTTGGGGACAGGGGGCTGGAAACACCATATATTTT. Its translation: CASSWGQGAGNTIYF.

A single count supports this clone. The chain carries TRBV5-1 and TRBJ1-4; 8 nucleotides match TRBD1. CDR1 SGHRS and CDR2 YFSETQ come from the germline V gene. With V trimmed by 0 bases and J by 13 bases, 8 bases remained unmatched. CDR3 length: 14 residues. CDR3 in DNA: TGCGCCAGCAGCTTGGCCAGGGGGCCTGAAGGACTGTTTTTT. Residues: CASSLARGPEGLFF.

The gene calls are TRBV30 and TRBJ2-7; 10 bases map to TRBD1. Losses at the gene ends were 2 bases for V and 5 bases for J; bases not matched to a gene: 3. Germline CDR1 is GTSNPN and CDR2 is SVGIG (reference sequence). The CDR3 totals 13 residues. CDR3 DNA sequence: TGTGCCTGGAGTCAGGGACAGGGGCACGAGCAGTACTTC. Amino acids: CAWSQGQGHEQYF.

The rearrangement uses TRBV5-6 and TRBJ2-1; 10 positions agree with TRBD2. There are 17 residues in the CDR3. CDR1 is SGHDT and CDR2 is YYEEEE in the germline V gene. Unmatched junction bases numbered 7, after V lost 1 base and J lost 3 bases. This chain's CDR3 is CASSLQVGLAVYNEQFF. The CDR3 DNA is TGTGCCAGCAGCTTGCAGGTAGGACTAGCGGTCTACAATGAGCAGTTCTTC.

This clone has only a few counts. The chain joins TRBV28 to TRBJ1-2; D remains ambiguous. The CDR3 is 13 amino acids. Germline CDR1 reads MDHEN; CDR2 reads SYDVKM. The V and J ends lost 1 base and 4 bases respectively, with 7 bases between them. The DNA of the CDR3 is TGTGCCAGCAGTTTATACTTGAGCTATGGCTACACCTTC. Encoded protein: CASSLYLSYGYTF.